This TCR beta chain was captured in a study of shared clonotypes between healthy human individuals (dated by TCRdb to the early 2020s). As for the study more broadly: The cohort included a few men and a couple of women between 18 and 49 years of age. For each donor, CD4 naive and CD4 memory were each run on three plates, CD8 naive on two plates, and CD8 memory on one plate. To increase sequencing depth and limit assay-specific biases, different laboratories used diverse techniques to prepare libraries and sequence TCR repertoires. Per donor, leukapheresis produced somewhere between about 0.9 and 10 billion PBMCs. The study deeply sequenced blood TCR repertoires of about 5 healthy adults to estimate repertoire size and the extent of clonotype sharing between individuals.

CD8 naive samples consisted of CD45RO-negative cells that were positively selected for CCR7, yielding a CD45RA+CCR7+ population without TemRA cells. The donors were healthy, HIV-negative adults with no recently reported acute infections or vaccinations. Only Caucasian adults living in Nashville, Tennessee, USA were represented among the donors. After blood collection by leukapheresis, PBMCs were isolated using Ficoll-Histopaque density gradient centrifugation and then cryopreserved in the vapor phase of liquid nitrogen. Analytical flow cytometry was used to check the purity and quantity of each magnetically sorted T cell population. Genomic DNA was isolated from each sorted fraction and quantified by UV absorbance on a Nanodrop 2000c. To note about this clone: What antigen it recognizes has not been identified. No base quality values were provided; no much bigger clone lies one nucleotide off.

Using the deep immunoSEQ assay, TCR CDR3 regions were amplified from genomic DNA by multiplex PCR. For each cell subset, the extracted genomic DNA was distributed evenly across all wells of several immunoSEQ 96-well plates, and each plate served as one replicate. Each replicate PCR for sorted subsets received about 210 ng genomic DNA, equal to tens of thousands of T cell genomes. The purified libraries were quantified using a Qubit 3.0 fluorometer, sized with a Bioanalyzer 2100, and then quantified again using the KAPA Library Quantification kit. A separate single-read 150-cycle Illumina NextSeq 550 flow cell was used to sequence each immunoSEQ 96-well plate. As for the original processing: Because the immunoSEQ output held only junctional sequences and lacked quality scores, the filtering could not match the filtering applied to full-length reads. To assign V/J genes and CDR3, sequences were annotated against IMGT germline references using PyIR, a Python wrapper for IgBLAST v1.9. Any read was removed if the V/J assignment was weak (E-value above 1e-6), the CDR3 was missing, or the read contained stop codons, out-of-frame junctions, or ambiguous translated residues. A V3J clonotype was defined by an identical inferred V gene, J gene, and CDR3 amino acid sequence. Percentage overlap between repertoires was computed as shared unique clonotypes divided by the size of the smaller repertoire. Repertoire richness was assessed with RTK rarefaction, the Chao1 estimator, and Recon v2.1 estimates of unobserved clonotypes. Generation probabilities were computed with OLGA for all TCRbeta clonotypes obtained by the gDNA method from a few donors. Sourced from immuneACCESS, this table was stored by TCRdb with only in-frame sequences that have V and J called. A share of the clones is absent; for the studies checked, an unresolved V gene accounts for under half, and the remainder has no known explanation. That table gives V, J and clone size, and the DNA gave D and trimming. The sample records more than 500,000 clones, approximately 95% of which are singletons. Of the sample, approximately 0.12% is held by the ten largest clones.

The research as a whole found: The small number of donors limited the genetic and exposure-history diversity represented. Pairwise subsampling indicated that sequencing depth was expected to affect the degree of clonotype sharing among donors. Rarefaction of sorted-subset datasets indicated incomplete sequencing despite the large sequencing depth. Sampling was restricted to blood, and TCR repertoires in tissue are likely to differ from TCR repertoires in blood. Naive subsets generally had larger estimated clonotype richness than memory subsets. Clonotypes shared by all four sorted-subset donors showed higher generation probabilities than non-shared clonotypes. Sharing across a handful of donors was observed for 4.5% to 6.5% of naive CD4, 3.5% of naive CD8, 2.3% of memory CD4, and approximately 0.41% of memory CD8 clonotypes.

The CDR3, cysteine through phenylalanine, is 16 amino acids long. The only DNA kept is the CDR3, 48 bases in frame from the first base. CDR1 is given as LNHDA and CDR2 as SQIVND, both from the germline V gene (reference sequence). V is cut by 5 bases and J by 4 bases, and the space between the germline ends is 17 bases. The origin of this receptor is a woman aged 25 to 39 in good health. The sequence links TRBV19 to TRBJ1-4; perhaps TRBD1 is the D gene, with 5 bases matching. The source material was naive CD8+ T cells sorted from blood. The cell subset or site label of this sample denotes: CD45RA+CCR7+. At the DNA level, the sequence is TGTGCCAGTAGTCCGGACATGACAGAGATTAATGAAAAACTGTTTTTT. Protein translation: CASSPDMTEINEKLFF.